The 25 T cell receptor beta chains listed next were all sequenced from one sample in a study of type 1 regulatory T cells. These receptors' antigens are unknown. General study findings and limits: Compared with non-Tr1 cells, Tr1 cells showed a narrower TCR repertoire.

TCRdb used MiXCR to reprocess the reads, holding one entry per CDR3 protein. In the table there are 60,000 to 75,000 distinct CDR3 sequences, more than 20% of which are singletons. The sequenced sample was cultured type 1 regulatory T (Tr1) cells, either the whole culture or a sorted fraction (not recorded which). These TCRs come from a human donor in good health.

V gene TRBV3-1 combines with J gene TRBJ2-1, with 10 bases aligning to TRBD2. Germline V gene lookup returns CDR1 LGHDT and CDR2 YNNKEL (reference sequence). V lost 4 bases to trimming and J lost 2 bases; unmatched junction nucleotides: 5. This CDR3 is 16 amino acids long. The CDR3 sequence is CASSPPLAGAYNEQFF. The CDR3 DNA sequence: TGTGCCAGCAGCCCACCCCTAGCGGGAGCCTACAATGAGCAGTTCTTC.

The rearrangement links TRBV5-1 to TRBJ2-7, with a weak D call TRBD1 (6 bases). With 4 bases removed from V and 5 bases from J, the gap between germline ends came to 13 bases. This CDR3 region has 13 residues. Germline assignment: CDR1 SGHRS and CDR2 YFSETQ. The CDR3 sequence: CASSQQGTNEQYF. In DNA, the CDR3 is TGCGCCAGCAGCCAGCAGGGGACAAACGAGCAGTACTTC.

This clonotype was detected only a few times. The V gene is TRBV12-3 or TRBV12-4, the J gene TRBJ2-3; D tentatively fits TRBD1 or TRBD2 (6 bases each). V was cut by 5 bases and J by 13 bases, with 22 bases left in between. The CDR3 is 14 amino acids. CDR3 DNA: TGTGCCAGCAGTGGGGGGCAGCGAACAGCTGTGGAGTATTTT. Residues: CASSGGQRTAVEYF.

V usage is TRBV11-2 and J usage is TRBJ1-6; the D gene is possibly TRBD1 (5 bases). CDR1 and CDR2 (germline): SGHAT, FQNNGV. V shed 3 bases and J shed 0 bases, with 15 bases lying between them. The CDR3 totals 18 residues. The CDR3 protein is CASSLRRGGSSYNSPLHF. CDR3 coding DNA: TGTGCCAGCAGCTTGAGAAGGGGAGGTTCCTCCTATAATTCACCCCTCCACTTT.

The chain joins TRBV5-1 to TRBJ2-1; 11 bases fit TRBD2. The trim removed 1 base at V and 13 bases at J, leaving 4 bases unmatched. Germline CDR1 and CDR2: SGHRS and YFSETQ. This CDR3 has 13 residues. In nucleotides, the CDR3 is TGCGCCAGCAGCTTGTCACTAGCGGGAGTCCAGTTCTTC. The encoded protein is CASSLSLAGVQFF.

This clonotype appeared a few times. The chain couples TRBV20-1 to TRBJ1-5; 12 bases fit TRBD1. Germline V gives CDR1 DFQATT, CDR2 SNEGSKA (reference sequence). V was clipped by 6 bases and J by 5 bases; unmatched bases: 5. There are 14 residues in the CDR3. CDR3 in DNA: TGCAGTGCCAAGGGACAGGGGGCAGATCAGCCCCAGCATTTT. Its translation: CSAKGQGADQPQHF.

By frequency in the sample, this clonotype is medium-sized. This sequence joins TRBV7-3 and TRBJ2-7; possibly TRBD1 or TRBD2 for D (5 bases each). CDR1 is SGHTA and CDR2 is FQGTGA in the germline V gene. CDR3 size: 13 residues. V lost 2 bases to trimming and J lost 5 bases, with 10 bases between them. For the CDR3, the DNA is TGTGCCAGCAGCTTAGGGACGTTAGACGAGCAGTACTTC. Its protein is CASSLGTLDEQYF. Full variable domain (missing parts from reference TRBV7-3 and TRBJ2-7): GAGVSQTPSNKVTEKGKYVELRCDPISGHTALYWYRQSLGQGPEFLIYFQGTGAADDSGLPNDRFFAVRPEGSVSTLKIQRTERGDSAVYLCASSLGTLDEQYFGPGTRLTVT.

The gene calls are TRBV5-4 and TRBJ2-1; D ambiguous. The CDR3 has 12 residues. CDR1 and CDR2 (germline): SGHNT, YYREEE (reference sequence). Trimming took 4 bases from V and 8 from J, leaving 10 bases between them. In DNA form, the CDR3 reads TGTGCCAGCAGCCGAAACCGGGATGAGCAGTTCTTC. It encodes CASSRNRDEQFF.

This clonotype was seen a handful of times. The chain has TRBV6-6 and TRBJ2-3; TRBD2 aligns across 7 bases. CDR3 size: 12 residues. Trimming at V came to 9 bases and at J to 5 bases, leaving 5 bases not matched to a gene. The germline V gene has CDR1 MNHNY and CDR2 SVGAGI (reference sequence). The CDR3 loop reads CASGRGVDTQYF. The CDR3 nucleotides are TGTGCCAGTGGGAGGGGAGTAGATACGCAGTATTTT.

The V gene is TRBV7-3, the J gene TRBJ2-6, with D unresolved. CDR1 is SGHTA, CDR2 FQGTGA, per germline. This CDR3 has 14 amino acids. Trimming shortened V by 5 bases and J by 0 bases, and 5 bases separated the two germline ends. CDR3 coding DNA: TGTGCCAGCAGCGTTAGCTCTGGGGCCAACGTCCTGACTTTC. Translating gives CASSVSSGANVLTF.

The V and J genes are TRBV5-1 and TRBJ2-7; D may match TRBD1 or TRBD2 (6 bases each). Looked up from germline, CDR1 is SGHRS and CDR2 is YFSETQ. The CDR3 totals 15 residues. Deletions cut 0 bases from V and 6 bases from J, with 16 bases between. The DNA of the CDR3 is TGCGCCAGCAGCTTGGAGGGGGGACTCTCCCCCGAGCAGTACTTC. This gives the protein CASSLEGGLSPEQYF. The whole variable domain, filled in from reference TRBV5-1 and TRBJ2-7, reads KAGVTQTPRYLIKTRGQQVTLSCSPISGHRSVSWYQQTPGQGLQFLFEYFSETQRNKGNFPGRFSGRQFSNSRSEMNVSTLELGDSALYLCASSLEGGLSPEQYFGPGTRLTVT.

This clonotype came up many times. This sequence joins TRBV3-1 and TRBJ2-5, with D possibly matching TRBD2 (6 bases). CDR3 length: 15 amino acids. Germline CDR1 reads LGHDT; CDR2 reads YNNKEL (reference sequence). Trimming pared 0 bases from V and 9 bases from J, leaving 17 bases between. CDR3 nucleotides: TGTGCCAGCAGCCAAGATACCGGGAGTCAGAGGGCCCAGTACTTC. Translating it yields CASSQDTGSQRAQYF.

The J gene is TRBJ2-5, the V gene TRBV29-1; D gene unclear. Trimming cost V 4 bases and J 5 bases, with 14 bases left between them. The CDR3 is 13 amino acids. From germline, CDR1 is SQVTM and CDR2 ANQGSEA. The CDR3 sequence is CSVAVRPMETQYF. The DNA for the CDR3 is TGCAGCGTTGCGGTTCGTCCTATGGAGACCCAGTACTTC. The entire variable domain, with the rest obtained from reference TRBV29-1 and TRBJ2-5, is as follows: SAVISQKPSRDICQRGTSLTIQCQVDSQVTMMFWYRQQPGQSLTLIATANQGSEATYESGFVIDKFPISRPNLTFSTLTVSNMSPEDSSIYLCSVAVRPMETQYFGPGTRLLVL.

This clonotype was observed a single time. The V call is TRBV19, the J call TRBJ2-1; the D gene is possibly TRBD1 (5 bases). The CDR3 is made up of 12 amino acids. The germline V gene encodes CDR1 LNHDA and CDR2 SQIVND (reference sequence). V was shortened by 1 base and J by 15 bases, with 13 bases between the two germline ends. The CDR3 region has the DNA TGTGCCAGTAGTATAGCAGAGCGACAGTGGTTCTTC. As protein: CASSIAERQWFF.

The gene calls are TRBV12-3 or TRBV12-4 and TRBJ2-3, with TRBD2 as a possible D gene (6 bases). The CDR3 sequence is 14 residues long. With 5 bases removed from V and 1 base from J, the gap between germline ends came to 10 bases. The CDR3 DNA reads TGTGCCAGCAGTACGCGGGACGGCACAGATACGCAGTATTTT. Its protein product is CASSTRDGTDTQYF.

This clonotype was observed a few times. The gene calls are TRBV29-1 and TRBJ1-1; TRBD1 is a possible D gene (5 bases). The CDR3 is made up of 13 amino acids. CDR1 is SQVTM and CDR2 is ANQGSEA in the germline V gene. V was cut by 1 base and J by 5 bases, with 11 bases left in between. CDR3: CSVEGQGGTEAFF. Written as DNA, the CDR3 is TGCAGCGTTGAAGGGCAGGGTGGAACTGAAGCTTTCTTT.

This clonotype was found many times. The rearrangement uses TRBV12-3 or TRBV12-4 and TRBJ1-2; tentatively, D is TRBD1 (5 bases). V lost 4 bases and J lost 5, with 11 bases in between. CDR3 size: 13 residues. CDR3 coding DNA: TGTGCCAGCAGTTATGCAGGGCGGTATGGCTACACCTTC. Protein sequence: CASSYAGRYGYTF.

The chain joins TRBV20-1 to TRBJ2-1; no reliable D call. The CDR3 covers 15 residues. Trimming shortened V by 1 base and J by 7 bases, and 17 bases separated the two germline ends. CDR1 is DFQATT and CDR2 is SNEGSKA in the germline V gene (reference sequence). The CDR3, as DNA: TGCAGTGCTAGAGGATTTGGGGTCGCCTTTAATGAGCAGTTCTTC. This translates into CSARGFGVAFNEQFF.

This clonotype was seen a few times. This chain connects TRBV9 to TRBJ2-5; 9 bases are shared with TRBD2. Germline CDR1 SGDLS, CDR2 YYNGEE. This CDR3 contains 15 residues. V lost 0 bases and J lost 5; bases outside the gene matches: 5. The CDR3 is CASSVAGTSYETQYF. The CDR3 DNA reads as TGTGCCAGCAGCGTAGCTGGGACTAGCTACGAGACCCAGTACTTC.

In DNA, the CDR3 is TGTGCCACCGAGCCGGTAGCGGGAAAAGGCAATGAGCAGTTCTTC. Protein sequence: CATEPVAGKGNEQFF. The rearrangement uses TRBV11-1 and TRBJ2-1; 8 bases agree with TRBD2. Per the germline V gene, CDR1 is SGHAT and CDR2 is FQDESV (reference sequence). The CDR3 contains 15 residues. Losses at the gene ends were 10 bases for V and 6 bases for J; bases not matched to a gene: 14. Supplemented by reference TRBV11-1 and TRBJ2-1, the full variable domain reads EAEVAQSPRYKITEKSQAVAFWCDPISGHATLYWYRQILGQGPELLVQFQDESVVDDSQLPKDRFSAERLKGVDSTLKIQPAELGDSAMYLCATEPVAGKGNEQFFGPGTRLTVL.

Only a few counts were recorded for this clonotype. In DNA form, the CDR3 reads TGTGCCAGCAGTTGGGGGACAGTAAGCACAGATACGCAGTATTTT. Protein: CASSWGTVSTDTQYF. The chain combines TRBV7-8 with TRBJ2-3, with TRBD1 matching 7 bases. Trimming removed 6 bases from V and 0 bases from J; junction bases left unmatched: 6. CDR3 length equals 15 residues. Germline V gene lookup returns CDR1 SGHVS and CDR2 FQNEAQ.

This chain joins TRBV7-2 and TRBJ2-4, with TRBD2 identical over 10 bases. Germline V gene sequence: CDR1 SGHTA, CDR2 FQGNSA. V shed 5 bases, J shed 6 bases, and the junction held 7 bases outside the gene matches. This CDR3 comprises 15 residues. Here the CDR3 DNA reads TGTGCCAGCAGCCCTTATCTAGCGGGAGTAAACATTCAGTACTTC. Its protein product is CASSPYLAGVNIQYF.

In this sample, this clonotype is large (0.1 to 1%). CDR3 DNA: TGCGCCAGCAGCTTGTCGAATAGCGGGACCGGGGAGCTGTTTTTT. Its translation: CASSLSNSGTGELFF. The V call is TRBV5-1, the J call TRBJ2-2; 7 bases fit TRBD2. The germline V gene has CDR1 SGHRS and CDR2 YFSETQ. J lost 5 bases, V lost 1 base, and 5 bases had no gene match. This CDR3 region has 15 residues. Together with reference TRBV5-1 and TRBJ2-2, the CDR3 gives the full variable domain: KAGVTQTPRYLIKTRGQQVTLSCSPISGHRSVSWYQQTPGQGLQFLFEYFSETQRNKGNFPGRFSGRQFSNSRSEMNVSTLELGDSALYLCASSLSNSGTGELFFGEGSRLTVL.

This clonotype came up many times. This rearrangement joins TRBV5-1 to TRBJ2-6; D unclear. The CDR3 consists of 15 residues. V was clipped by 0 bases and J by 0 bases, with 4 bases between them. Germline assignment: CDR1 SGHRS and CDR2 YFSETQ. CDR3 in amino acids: CASSLEGSGANVLTF. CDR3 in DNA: TGCGCCAGCAGCTTGGAGGGCTCTGGGGCCAACGTCCTGACTTTC.

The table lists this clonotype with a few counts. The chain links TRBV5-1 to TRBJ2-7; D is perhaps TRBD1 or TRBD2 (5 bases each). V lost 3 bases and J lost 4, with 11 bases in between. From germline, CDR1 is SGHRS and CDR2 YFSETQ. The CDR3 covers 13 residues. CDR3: CASSSGPSYEQYF. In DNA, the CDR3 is TGCGCCAGCAGCTCGGGACCGAGTTACGAGCAGTACTTC.